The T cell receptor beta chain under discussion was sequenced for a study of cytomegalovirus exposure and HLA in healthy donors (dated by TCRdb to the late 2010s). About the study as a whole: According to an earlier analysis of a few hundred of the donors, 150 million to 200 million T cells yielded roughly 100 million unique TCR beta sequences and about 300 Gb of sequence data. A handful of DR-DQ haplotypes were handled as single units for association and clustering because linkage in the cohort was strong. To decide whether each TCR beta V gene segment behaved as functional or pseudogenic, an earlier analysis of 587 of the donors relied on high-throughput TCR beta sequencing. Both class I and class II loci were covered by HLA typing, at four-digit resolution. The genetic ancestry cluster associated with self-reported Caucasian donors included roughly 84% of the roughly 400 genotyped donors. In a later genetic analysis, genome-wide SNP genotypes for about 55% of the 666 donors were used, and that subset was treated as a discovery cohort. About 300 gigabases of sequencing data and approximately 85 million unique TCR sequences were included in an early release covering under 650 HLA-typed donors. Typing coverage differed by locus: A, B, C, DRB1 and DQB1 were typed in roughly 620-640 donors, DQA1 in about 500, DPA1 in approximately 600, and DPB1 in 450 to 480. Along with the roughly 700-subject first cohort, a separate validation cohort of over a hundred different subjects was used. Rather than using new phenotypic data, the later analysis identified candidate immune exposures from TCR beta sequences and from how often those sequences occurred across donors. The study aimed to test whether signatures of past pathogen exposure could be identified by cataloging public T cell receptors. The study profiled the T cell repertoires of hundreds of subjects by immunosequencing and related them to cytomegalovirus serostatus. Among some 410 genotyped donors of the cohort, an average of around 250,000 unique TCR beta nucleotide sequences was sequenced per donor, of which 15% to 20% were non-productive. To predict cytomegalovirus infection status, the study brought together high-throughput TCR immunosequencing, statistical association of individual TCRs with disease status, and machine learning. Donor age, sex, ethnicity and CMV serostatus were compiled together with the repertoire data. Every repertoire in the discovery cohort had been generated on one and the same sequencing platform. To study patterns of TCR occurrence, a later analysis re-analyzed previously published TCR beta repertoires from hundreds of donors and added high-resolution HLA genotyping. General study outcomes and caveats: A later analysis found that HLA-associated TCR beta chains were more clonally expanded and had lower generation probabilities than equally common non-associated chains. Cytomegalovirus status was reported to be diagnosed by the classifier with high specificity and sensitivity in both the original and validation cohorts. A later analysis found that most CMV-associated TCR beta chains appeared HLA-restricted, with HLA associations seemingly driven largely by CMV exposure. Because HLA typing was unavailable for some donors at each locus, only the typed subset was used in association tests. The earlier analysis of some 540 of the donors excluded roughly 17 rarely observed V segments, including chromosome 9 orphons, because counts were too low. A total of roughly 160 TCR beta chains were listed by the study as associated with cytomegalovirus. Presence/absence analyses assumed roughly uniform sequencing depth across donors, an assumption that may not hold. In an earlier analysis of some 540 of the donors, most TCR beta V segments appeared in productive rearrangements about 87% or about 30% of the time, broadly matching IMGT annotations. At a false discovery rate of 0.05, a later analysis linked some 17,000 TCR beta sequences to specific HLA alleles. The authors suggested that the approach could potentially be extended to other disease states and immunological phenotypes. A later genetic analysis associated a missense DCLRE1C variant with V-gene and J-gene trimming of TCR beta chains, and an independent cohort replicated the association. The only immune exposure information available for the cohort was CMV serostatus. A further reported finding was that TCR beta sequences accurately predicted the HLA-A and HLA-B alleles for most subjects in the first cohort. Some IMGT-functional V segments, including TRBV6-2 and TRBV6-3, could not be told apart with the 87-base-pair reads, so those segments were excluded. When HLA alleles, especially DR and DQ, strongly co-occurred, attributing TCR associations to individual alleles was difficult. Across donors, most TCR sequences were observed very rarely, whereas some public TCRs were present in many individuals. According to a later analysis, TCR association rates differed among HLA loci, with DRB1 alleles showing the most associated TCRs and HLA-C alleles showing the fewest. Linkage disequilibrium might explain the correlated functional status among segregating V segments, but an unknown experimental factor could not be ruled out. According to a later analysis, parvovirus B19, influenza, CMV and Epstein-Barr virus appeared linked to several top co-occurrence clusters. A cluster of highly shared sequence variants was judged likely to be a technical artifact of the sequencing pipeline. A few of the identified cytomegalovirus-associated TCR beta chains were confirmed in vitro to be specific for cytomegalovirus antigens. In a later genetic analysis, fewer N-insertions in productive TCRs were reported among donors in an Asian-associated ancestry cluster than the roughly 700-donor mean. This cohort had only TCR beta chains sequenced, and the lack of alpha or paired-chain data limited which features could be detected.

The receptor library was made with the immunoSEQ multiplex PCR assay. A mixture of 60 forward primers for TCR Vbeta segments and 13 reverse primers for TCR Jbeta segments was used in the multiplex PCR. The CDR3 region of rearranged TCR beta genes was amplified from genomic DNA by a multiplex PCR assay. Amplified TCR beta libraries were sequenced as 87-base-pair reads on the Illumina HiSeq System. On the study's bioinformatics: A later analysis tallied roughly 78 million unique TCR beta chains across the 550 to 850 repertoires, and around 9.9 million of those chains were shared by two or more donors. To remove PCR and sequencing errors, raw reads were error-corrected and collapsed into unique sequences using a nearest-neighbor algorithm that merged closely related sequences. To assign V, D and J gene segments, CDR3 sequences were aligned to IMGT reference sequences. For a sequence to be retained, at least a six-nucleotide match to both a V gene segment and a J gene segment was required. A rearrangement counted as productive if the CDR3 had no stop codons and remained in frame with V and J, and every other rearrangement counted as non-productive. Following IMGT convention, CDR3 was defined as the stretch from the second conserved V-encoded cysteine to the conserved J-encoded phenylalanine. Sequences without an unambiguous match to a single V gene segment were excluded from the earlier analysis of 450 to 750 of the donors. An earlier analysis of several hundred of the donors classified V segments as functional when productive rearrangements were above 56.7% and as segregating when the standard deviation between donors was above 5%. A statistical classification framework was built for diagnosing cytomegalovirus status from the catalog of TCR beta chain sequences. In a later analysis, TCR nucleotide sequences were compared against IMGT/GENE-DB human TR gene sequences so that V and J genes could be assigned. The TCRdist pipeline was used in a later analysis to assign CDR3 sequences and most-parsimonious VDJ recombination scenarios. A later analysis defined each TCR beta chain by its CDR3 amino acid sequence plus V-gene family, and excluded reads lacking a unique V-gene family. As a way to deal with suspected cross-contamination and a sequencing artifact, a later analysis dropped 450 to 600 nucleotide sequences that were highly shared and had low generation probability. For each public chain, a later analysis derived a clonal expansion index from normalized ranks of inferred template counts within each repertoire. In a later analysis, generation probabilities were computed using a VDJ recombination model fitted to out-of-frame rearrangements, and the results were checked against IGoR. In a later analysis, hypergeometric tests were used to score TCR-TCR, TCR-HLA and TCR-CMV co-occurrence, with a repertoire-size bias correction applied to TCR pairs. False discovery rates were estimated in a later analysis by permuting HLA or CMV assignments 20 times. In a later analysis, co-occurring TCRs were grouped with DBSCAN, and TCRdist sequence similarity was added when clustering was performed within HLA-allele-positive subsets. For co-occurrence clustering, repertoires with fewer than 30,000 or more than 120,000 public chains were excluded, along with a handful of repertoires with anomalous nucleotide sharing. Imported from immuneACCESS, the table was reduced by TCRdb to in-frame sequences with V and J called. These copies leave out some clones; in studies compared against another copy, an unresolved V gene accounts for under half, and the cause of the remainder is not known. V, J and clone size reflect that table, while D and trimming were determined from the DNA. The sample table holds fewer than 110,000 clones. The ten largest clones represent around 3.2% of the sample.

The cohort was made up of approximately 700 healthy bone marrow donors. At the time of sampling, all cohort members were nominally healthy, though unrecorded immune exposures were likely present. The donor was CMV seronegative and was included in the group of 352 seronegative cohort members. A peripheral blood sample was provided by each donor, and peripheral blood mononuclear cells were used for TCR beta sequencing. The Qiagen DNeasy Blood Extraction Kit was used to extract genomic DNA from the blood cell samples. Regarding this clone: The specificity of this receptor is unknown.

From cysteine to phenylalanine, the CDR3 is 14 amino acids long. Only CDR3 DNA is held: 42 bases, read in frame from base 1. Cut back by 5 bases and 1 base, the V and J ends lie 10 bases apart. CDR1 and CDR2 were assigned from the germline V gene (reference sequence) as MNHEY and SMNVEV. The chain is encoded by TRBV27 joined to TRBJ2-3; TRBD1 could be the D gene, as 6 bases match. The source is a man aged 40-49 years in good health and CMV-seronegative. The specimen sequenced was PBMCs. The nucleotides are TGTGCCAGCAGTACGCGGACAGGCACAGATACGCAGTATTTT. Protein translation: CASSTRTGTDTQYF.